Each of the 8 T cell receptor beta chains below was sequenced from the same sample in a study of cytomegalovirus exposure and HLA in healthy donors. A multiplex PCR was run with 60 Vbeta primers and 13 Jbeta primers. Using immunoSEQ multiplex PCR, the repertoire was profiled, and TCRdb retains in-frame clones only, with some absent. The sample holds about 110,000 clones, approximately 70% seen once. The sequenced sample was PBMCs. Receptors were obtained from a man aged 35 to 55 in good health and CMV-seropositive.

In DNA form, the CDR3 reads TGTGCCAGCAGTTACCAGGCAGGGGTCCGCGGGGAGCTGTTTTTT. Protein product: CASSYQAGVRGELFF. This chain joins TRBV6-5 and TRBJ2-2; D perhaps matches TRBD1 (6 bases). V was trimmed by 2 bases and J by 7 bases, leaving 14 bases between them. The CDR3 spans 15 residues. The germline gives CDR1 MNHEY, CDR2 SVGAGI.

The J gene is TRBJ2-5, the V gene TRBV6-1, with 13 positions matching TRBD2. The CDR3 length is 15 residues. Germline lookup yields CDR1 MNHNS and CDR2 SASEGT. J was trimmed by 6 bases and V by 6 bases; bases with no gene match: 7. CDR3 sequence: CASRGGLAGKQTQYF. DNA of the CDR3: TGTGCCAGCAGGGGGGGACTAGCGGGAAAACAGACCCAGTACTTC.

Comments on this clone: Other DNA sequences within the sample encode an identical CDR3. The genes are TRBV13 and TRBJ2-5; 10 bases align to TRBD1. Trimming took 5 bases from V and 0 from J; bases not matched to a gene: 6. Looked up from germline, CDR1 is PRHDT and CDR2 is FYEKMQ (reference sequence). The CDR3 covers 16 residues. The CDR3 here is CASSRTGGEYQETQYF. In nucleotides, the CDR3 is TGTGCCAGCAGCCGGACAGGGGGAGAGTACCAAGAGACCCAGTACTTC.

The genes are TRBV4-1 and TRBJ2-1; D ambiguous. V lost 1 base and J lost 2, with 15 bases in between. The CDR3 has 17 residues. Germline-derived CDR1 and CDR2 are MGHRA and YSYEKL. Written as DNA, the CDR3 is TGCGCCAGCAGCCAAGGTCGTAAAGCGTTGACCTACAATGAGCAGTTCTTC. This sequence encodes CASSQGRKALTYNEQFF.

The V gene is TRBV4-1, the J gene TRBJ2-3; the match to TRBD1 covers 9 bases. Germline V gene sequence: CDR1 MGHRA, CDR2 YSYEKL. The junction had 1 base not matched to a gene; V was cut back by 0 bases and J by 0 bases. The CDR3 is made up of 16 amino acids. The CDR3 DNA is TGCGCCAGCAGCCAAGATGGACAGGGGAGCACAGATACGCAGTATTTT. Translating gives CASSQDGQGSTDTQYF.

This chain uses TRBV7-2 with TRBJ2-1, with D tentatively TRBD2 (5 bases). V was pared by 5 bases and J by 0 bases, with 14 bases between. This CDR3 is 16 amino acids long. Germline V gene data show CDR1 as SGHTA and CDR2 as FQGNSA. For the CDR3, the DNA is TGTGCCAGCAGCACGGAGGCTACCAACTCCTACAATGAGCAGTTCTTC. Encoded protein: CASSTEATNSYNEQFF.

This chain connects TRBV28 to TRBJ1-5, with D possibly being TRBD1 (5 bases). The CDR3 extends over 13 amino acids. V was shortened by 2 bases and J by 11 bases, with 13 bases between the two germline ends. CDR1 and CDR2 from the germline V gene are MDHEN and SYDVKM. Here the CDR3 reads CASSLPPGLSQHF. CDR3 sequence (DNA): TGTGCCAGCAGTTTACCTCCAGGGTTGTCCCAGCATTTT. Full variable domain (rest looked up from reference TRBV28 and TRBJ1-5): DVKVTQSSRYLVKRTGEKVFLECVQDMDHENMFWYRQDPGLGLRLIYFSYDVKMKEKGDIPEGYSVSREKKERFSLILESASTNQTSMYLCASSLPPGLSQHFGDGTRLSIL.

The chain uses TRBV5-6 and TRBJ2-7, with 11 bases identical to TRBD1. In germline, CDR1 is SGHDT, CDR2 YYEEEE. The CDR3 is 15 residues long. Germline trimming cut 4 bases from V and 2 bases from J; bases unmatched to any gene: 5. In nucleotides, the CDR3 is TGTGCCAGCAGCCCGGGGACAGGGGGGACCTACGAGCAGTACTTC. Its protein is CASSPGTGGTYEQYF.